This T cell receptor (beta chain) emerged from a study of blood T cell repertoires in COVID-19. This CDR3 contains 16 residues. The V segment lost 7 bases and the J segment 4 bases; nucleotides outside the gene matches: 13. Germline assignment: CDR1 KGHDR and CDR2 SFDVKD. Libraries were prepared by immunoSEQ multiplex PCR; TCRdb keeps only in-frame clonotypes and omits some of them. This sample carries under 300,000 clones, around 90% of them seen once, and the ten largest clones take 0.8% to 1%. The rearrangement links TRBV24-1 to TRBJ2-3; 7 nucleotides agree with TRBD2. The material sequenced was PBMCs or T cells enriched from blood (not recorded which). This TCR came from a woman aged 30 to 39 who had recovered from COVID-19. The CDR3 DNA reads TGTGCCACCAGACCAGCAGCGGGACCGAGCGCAGATACGCAGTATTTT. Translation: CATRPAAGPSADTQYF.